The T cell receptor (beta chain) under discussion was sequenced for a study of untreated major depressive disorder. Findings and limits, study-wide: Only three preselected Vbeta families were compared in sequencing.

The CDR3 is 14 amino acids. V lost 0 bases, J lost 5 bases, and 7 bases lay in between. Germline CDR1 is SGHAT and CDR2 is FQNNGV. This clone came up once. Its antigen is not identified. Only in-frame clones appear in the TCRdb table, and some are missing; sequencing was by immunoSEQ multiplex PCR. This sample carries about 18,000 clones, over 65% of them seen once, and the ten largest clones take 0.8% to 0.9%. The sequencing sample was made of CD4+ T cells from PBMCs. The chain joins TRBV11-2 to TRBJ2-2, with D hard to call. This TCR was recovered from a woman in her twenties or thirties in good health. CDR3 region: CASSLEAGTGELFF. CDR3 bases: TGTGCCAGCAGCTTAGAAGCCGGGACCGGGGAGCTGTTTTTT.